This T cell receptor beta chain was captured in a study of T cell responses to AZD1222 COVID-19 vaccine. General study points: The breadth and depth of Spike-specific TCRs increased once two AZD1222 doses had been given. The donor group comprised mostly white British people and more females; the analysis possibly underestimated clonal diversity.

Profiled with immunoSEQ multiplex PCR; TCRdb holds only in-frame clones, not every one. Here the sample spans over 150,000 clones, just under 95% being singletons. Trimming took 5 bases from V and 4 from J, leaving 11 bases between them. Per germline, CDR1 WNHNN and CDR2 SYGVQD (reference sequence). CDR3 length equals 13 residues. Comments on this clone: Its antigen is still unknown.

This clonotype was obtained from an adult in good health. The sequenced sample was peripheral blood, obtained on day 0 of AZD1222 vaccination. The gene calls are TRBV10-1 and TRBJ1-1; D remains ambiguous. The CDR3: CASSRTDATEAFF. The CDR3 DNA sequence: TGCGCCAGCAGTCGGACGGACGCCACTGAAGCTTTCTTT.